These 24 T cell receptor beta chains were all obtained from the same sample, sequenced in a study of STAT5B mutations in CD4+ large granular lymphocyte leukemia. Only in-frame clones appear in the TCRdb table, and some are missing; sequencing was by immunoSEQ multiplex PCR. Altogether 45,000 to 50,000 clones are present, 84% being singletons, with the ten largest covering more than 0.3%. Sequencing was performed on CD4+ T cells from blood buffy coats. The origin of the receptors is a human donor in good health.

The chain combines TRBV10-2 with TRBJ2-7; 7 bases align to TRBD2. The V gene end was trimmed by 7 bases and the J gene end by 2 bases; junction bases not matched to a gene: 8. The CDR3 has 14 residues. CDR1 and CDR2 from the germline V gene are WSHSY and SAAADI. This CDR3 reads CASKAAGETYEQYF. CDR3 sequence (DNA): TGCGCCAGCAAAGCGGCGGGGGAGACCTACGAGCAGTACTTC.

CDR3: CASSLAVDSLQETQYF. DNA for the CDR3: TGTGCCAGCAGCCTGGCAGTAGACAGTCTACAAGAGACCCAGTACTTC. This chain uses TRBV5-6 with TRBJ2-5, with TRBD1 as a possible D gene (5 bases). V lost 4 bases to trimming and J lost 2 bases, with 18 bases between them. CDR1 is SGHDT, CDR2 YYEEEE, per germline. The CDR3 is made up of 16 amino acids.

J is TRBJ1-3 and V is TRBV6-1; D might be TRBD1 (6 bases). This CDR3 has 16 residues. Trimming pared 3 bases from V and 0 bases from J, leaving 12 bases between. Germline V gene sequence: CDR1 MNHNS, CDR2 SASEGT. The CDR3 coding sequence is TGTGCCAGCAGTGACGGGGGGCAGATCTCTGGAAACACCATATATTTT. It translates to CASSDGGQISGNTIYF.

The rearrangement links TRBV6-1 to TRBJ1-5; TRBD1 might be the D (5 bases). V was trimmed by 3 bases and J by 4 bases, leaving 16 bases between them. CDR1 and CDR2 from the germline V gene are MNHNS and SASEGT. This CDR3 is built from 16 residues. CDR3 loop: CASSEQGAVGNQPQHF. In DNA, the CDR3 is TGTGCCAGCAGTGAGCAGGGTGCGGTGGGGAATCAGCCCCAGCATTTT.

The chain uses TRBV2 and TRBJ1-2; possible D gene TRBD1, 5 bases. There are 13 residues in the CDR3. The germline V gene encodes CDR1 SNHLY and CDR2 FYNNEI. Trimming cost V 5 bases and J 3 bases, with 10 bases left between them. This CDR3 reads CASSLQVHYGYTF. DNA of the CDR3: TGTGCCAGCAGTCTACAGGTCCACTATGGCTACACCTTC.

This clone was found once. In nucleotides, the CDR3 is TGTGCCAGCTCTAGGGCAGCCGGTGGGTTAGGGGAGCCCCAGCATTTT. Translated: CASSRAAGGLGEPQHF. This sequence joins TRBV9 and TRBJ1-5; D perhaps matches TRBD1 (5 bases). This CDR3 has 16 amino acids. The V and J ends lost 7 bases and 8 bases respectively, with 25 bases between them. Germline CDR1 is SGDLS and CDR2 is YYNGEE. Together with reference TRBV9 and TRBJ1-5, the CDR3 gives the full variable domain: DSGVTQTPKHLITATGQRVTLRCSPRSGDLSVYWYQQSLDQGLQFLIQYYNGEERAKGNILERFSAQQFPDLHSELNLSSLELGDSALYFCASSRAAGGLGEPQHFGDGTRLSIL.

V is TRBV9 and J is TRBJ1-3; D gene uncertain. Germline V gene sequence: CDR1 SGDLS, CDR2 YYNGEE. The CDR3 contains 13 residues. V was shortened by 2 bases and J by 1 base, with 4 bases between the two germline ends. DNA for the CDR3: TGTGCCAGCAGCGTCGGATCTGGAAACACCATATATTTT. It yields the protein CASSVGSGNTIYF.

The chain employs TRBV9 and TRBJ1-2; D is ambiguous. Germline lookup yields CDR1 SGDLS and CDR2 YYNGEE. Trimming pared 3 bases from V and 8 bases from J, leaving 8 bases between. This CDR3 comprises 11 residues. CDR3 nucleotides: TGTGCCAGCAGCGCCAACCAGGGCTACACCTTC. This translates into CASSANQGYTF.

The chain has TRBV4-1 and TRBJ2-5; 9 nucleotides match TRBD2. This CDR3 has 17 amino acids. Germline trimming cut 0 bases from V and 6 bases from J; bases unmatched to any gene: 11. CDR1 is MGHRA, CDR2 YSYEKL, per germline. CDR3 amino acids: CASSQDRGGGAEKTQYF. The CDR3 bases are TGCGCCAGCAGCCAAGATCGGGGCGGGGGGGCCGAAAAGACCCAGTACTTC.

This clone was detected only a few times. The chain joins TRBV19 to TRBJ1-1; no definite D call. The germline CDR1 and CDR2 sequences are LNHDA and SQIVND (reference sequence). This CDR3 is built from 14 residues. Trimming removed 4 bases at V and 2 bases at J, with 11 bases between. The CDR3 nucleotides read TGTGCCAGTAGTAGGGGTTACCTAAACACTGAAGCTTTCTTT. Protein sequence: CASSRGYLNTEAFF.

The chain combines TRBV10-3 with TRBJ1-5, with a tentative D call TRBD1 (6 bases). CDR1 is ENHRY and CDR2 is SYGVKD in the germline V gene. The CDR3 totals 13 residues. With 7 bases removed from V and 7 bases from J, the gap between germline ends came to 14 bases. The CDR3 DNA reads as TGTGCCATCAAAGGGGGGCAGGAACAGCCCCAGCATTTT. As protein: CAIKGGQEQPQHF.

The chain combines TRBV6-4 with TRBJ1-2, with 9 bases that match TRBD1. This CDR3 comprises 14 residues. V gave up 4 bases and J gave up 7 bases; unmatched junction bases: 7. Per germline, CDR1 MRHNA and CDR2 SNTAGT. The DNA of the CDR3 is TGTGCCAGCAGTGGTAGCCTGGGACAGGGTGGCTACACCTTC. Translated, it gives CASSGSLGQGGYTF.

This rearrangement joins TRBV6-6 to TRBJ2-1; D remains ambiguous. CDR1 and CDR2 (germline): MNHNY, SVGAGI (reference sequence). This CDR3 is 16 amino acids long. The germline V and J ends were trimmed by 1 base and 6 bases, with 16 bases remaining between them. The CDR3: CASSYLGGSNPNEQFF. The CDR3 DNA reads as TGTGCCAGCAGTTACTTGGGCGGTTCAAACCCCAATGAGCAGTTCTTC.

The chain couples TRBV29-1 to TRBJ2-1, with 8 bases aligning to TRBD2. Germline V gene data show CDR1 as SQVTM and CDR2 as ANQGSEA. The V and J ends lost 7 bases and 6 bases, in that order; junction bases with no gene match: 11. There are 14 residues in the CDR3. The chain's CDR3 is CSAHGTSDINEQFF. For the CDR3, the DNA is TGCAGCGCCCACGGGACTAGTGACATCAATGAGCAGTTCTTC.

This rearrangement joins TRBV12-5 to TRBJ2-1; perhaps TRBD1 as D (6 bases). Germline CDR1 LGHNT, CDR2 FRNRAP. CDR3 length: 12 amino acids. V dropped 2 bases and J dropped 9 bases, with 8 bases sitting between them. CDR3 in amino acids: CASGLTGTEQFF. The DNA of the CDR3 is TGTGCTAGTGGTTTGACAGGGACTGAGCAGTTCTTC.

V gene TRBV19 combines with J gene TRBJ1-5; D is unresolved. This CDR3 is 15 amino acids long. Trimming removed 1 base from V and 7 bases from J, with 14 bases in between. Germline V CDR1 and CDR2: LNHDA, SQIVND (reference sequence). CDR3 loop: CASSIVPTRRQPQHF. The CDR3 coding sequence is TGTGCCAGTAGTATAGTTCCGACACGGCGACAGCCCCAGCATTTT.

The V call is TRBV5-1, the J call TRBJ2-4, with 9 bases identical to TRBD2. V trimming: 5 bases; J trimming: 0 bases; junction bases outside the gene matches: 12. The CDR3 length is 18 residues. Germline V gene data show CDR1 as SGHRS and CDR2 as YFSETQ. The CDR3 loop reads CASRPEKRGAVAKNIQYF. The CDR3 bases are TGCGCCAGCAGGCCCGAGAAGCGGGGGGCCGTAGCCAAAAACATTCAGTACTTC.

This clone was counted once. The rearrangement uses TRBV5-8 and TRBJ2-2; the D gene could be TRBD1 or TRBD2 (6 bases each). The ends were cut back, 4 bases at V and 3 bases at J, with 16 bases in the middle. From germline, CDR1 is SGHTS and CDR2 YDEGEE. The CDR3 has 16 residues. The CDR3 loop reads CASSAAFGGDTGELFF. The CDR3 DNA reads as TGTGCCAGCAGCGCCGCGTTCGGGGGCGACACCGGGGAGCTGTTTTTT.

The chain joins TRBV30 to TRBJ2-2; no clear D. This CDR3 region has 13 residues. Germline assignment: CDR1 GTSNPN and CDR2 SVGIG (reference sequence). V gave up 2 bases and J gave up 8 bases, with 12 bases separating them. CDR3 DNA sequence: TGTGCCTGGAGTACACGGCTAAAAGGGGAGCTGTTTTTT. Translated: CAWSTRLKGELFF.

The V call is TRBV29-1, the J call TRBJ1-5, with D uncertain. Germline loops: CDR1 SQVTM, CDR2 ANQGSEA. Trimming removed 6 bases from V and 0 bases from J, with 9 bases in between. The CDR3 length is 13 residues. The CDR3 spells CSVAVNSNQPQHF. CDR3 DNA sequence: TGCAGCGTGGCTGTAAATAGCAATCAGCCCCAGCATTTT.

The J gene is TRBJ1-5, the V gene TRBV11-2; 10 nucleotides match TRBD1. The CDR3 has 15 amino acids. Unmatched junction bases numbered 8, after V lost 5 bases and J lost 7 bases. The germline V gene has CDR1 SGHAT and CDR2 FQNNGV. The CDR3 region is CASSPGTGAYQPQHF. CDR3 DNA: TGTGCCAGCAGCCCTGGGACAGGGGCTTACCAGCCCCAGCATTTT. The whole variable domain, filled in from reference TRBV11-2 and TRBJ1-5, reads EAGVAQSPRYKIIEKRQSVAFWCNPISGHATLYWYQQILGQGPKLLIQFQNNGVVDDSQLPKDRFSAERLKGVDSTLKIQPAKLEDSAVYLCASSPGTGAYQPQHFGDGTRLSIL.

The V call is TRBV11-2, the J call TRBJ1-2; D uncertain. There are 16 residues in the CDR3. Looked up from germline, CDR1 is SGHAT and CDR2 is FQNNGV. V was shortened by 1 base and J by 6 bases, with 18 bases between the two germline ends. This CDR3 is CASSLGFRGFWDGYTF. The CDR3, as DNA: TGTGCCAGCAGCTTAGGGTTCCGGGGATTTTGGGATGGCTACACCTTC.

The chain is built from TRBV6-1 and TRBJ1-5, with a weak D call TRBD1 (5 bases). The V end was cut by 7 bases, the J end by 7 bases, with 20 bases between. Germline CDR1 MNHNS, CDR2 SASEGT. CDR3 length: 15 amino acids. CDR3 sequence (DNA): TGTGCCAGCACTCTTACCACCGGGGGAGACCAGCCCCAGCATTTT. It is translated as CASTLTTGGDQPQHF.

The chain is built from TRBV30 and TRBJ2-7, with 8 bases identical to TRBD2. The V gene end was trimmed by 5 bases and the J gene end by 2 bases; junction bases not matched to a gene: 5. The CDR3 has 13 amino acids. Per germline, CDR1 GTSNPN and CDR2 SVGIG (reference sequence). In DNA form, the CDR3 reads TGTGCCTGGCGGACTAGCAGTACCTACGAGCAGTACTTC. It translates to CAWRTSSTYEQYF.